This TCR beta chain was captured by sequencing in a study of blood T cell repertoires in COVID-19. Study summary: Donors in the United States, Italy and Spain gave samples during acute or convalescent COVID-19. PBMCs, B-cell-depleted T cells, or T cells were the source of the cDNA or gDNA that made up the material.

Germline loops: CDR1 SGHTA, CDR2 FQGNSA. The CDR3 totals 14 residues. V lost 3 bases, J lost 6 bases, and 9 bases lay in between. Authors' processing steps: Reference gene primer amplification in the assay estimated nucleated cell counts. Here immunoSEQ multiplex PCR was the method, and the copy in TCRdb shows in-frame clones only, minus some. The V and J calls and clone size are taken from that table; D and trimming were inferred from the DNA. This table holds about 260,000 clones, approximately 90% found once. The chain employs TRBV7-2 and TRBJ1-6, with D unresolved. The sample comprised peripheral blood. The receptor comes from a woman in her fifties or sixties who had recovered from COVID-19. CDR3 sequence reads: CASSFRVSNSPLHF. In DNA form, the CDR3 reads TGTGCCAGCAGCTTTCGGGTCTCTAATTCACCCCTCCACTTT.